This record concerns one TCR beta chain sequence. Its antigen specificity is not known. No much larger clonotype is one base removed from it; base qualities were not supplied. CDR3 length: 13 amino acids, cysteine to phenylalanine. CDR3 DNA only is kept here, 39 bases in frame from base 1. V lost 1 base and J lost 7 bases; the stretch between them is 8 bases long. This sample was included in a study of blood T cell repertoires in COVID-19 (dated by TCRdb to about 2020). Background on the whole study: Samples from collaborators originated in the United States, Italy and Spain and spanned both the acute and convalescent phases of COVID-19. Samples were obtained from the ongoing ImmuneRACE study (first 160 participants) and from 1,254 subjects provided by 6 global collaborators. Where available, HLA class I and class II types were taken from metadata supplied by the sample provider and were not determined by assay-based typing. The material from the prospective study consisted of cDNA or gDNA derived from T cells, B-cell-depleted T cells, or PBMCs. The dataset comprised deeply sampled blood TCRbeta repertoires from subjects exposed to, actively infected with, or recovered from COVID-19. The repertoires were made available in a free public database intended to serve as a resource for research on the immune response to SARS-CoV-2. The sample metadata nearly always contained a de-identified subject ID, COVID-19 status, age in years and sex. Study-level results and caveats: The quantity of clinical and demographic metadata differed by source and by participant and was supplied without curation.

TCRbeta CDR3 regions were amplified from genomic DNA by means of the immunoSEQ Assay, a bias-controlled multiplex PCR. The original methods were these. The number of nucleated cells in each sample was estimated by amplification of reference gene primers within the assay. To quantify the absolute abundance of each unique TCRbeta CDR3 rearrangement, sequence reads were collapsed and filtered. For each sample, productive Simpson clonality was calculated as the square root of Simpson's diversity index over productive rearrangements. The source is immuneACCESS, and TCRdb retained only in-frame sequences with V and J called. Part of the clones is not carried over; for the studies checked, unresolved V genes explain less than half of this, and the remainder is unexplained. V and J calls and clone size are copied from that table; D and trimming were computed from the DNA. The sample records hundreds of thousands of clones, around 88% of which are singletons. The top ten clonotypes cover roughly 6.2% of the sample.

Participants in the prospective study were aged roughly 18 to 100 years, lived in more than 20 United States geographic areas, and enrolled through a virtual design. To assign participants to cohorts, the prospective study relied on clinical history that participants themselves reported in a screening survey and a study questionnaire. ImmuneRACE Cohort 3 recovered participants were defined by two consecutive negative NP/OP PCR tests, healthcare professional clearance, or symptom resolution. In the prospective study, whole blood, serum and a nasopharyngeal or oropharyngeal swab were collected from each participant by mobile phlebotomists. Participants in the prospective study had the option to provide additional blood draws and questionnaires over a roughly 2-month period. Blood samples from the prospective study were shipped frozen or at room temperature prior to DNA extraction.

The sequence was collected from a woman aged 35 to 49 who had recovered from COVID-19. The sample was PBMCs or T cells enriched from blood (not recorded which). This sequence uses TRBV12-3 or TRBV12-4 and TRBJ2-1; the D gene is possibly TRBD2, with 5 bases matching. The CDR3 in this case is CASSLGEGNEQFF. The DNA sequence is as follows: TGTGCCAGCAGTTTAGGCGAGGGTAATGAGCAGTTCTTC.